A single sample gave rise to the 4 T cell receptor beta chains below, sequenced in a study of patients and donors after allogeneic stem cell transplantation. TCRdb reprocessed the RT-PCR reads with MiXCR, giving one entry per CDR3 protein. The sample lists 920,000 or so distinct CDR3 sequences; around 17% were seen once. What was sequenced was blood, either unsorted or a sorted T cell fraction (not recorded which). The receptors originated from a human donor who was either an allogeneic HSCT recipient or a stem cell or donor lymphocyte infusion donor (not recorded which). It is not recorded whose cells these are; they may come from a transplant donor.

This clonotype has only a few counts. J is TRBJ2-7 and V is TRBV3-1, with TRBD2 matching over 9 bases. Germline V CDR1 and CDR2: LGHDT, YNNKEL (reference sequence). The length of the CDR3 is 15 residues. J gave up 5 bases and V 4 bases, and 9 bases lay outside the gene matches. CDR3 sequence reads: CASSPASGIMHEQYF. CDR3 DNA: TGTGCCAGCAGCCCCGCTAGCGGGATCATGCACGAGCAGTACTTC.

The rearrangement links TRBV7-3 to TRBJ1-5; D possibly corresponds to TRBD1 (5 bases). Germline assignment: CDR1 SGHTA and CDR2 FQGTGA. The CDR3 has 16 amino acids. Trimming removed 0 bases at V and 2 bases at J, with 11 bases between. This CDR3 is CASSLTLRDGNQPQHF. The CDR3 coding sequence is TGTGCCAGCAGCTTAACGCTCAGGGATGGCAATCAGCCCCAGCATTTT.

This clonotype showed up many times. The chain carries TRBV7-2 and TRBJ2-2; D may match TRBD1 or TRBD2 (7 bases each). This CDR3 spans 16 amino acids. Trimming took 1 base from V and 1 from J, leaving 10 bases between them. Germline V gives CDR1 SGHTA, CDR2 FQGNSA. The CDR3 spells CASSLVRGGNTGELFF. CDR3 DNA: TGTGCCAGCAGCTTAGTCAGGGGGGGGAACACCGGGGAGCTGTTTTTT.

The chain employs TRBV24-1 and TRBJ2-3; D is perhaps TRBD2 (6 bases). V was pared by 9 bases and J by 0 bases, with 9 bases between. This CDR3 has 13 residues. From germline, CDR1 is KGHDR and CDR2 SFDVKD. The CDR3 DNA reads as TGTGCCACCGGAGGGTTTAGCACAGATACGCAGTATTTT. Protein product: CATGGFSTDTQYF.